These T cell receptor beta chains were read from a single sample in a study of identical twins. TCRdb independently ran MiXCR on the 5' RACE reads; one entry per CDR3 protein. Of hundreds of thousands of distinct CDR3 sequences in the sample, over 5% were seen once. Sequences were obtained from naive T cells sorted from blood. Every receptor here comes from a man aged 18 to 30 in good health. The CDR3 runs from the conserved cysteine through the conserved F or W. D genes are given only for firm matches. Only some rows state a clone size, as once, few, many or a class for expanded clones.

d_gene,v_gene,abundance,j_gene,CDR3nt,CDR3aa
TRBD2,TRBV5-5,many,TRBJ2-7,TGTGCCAGCAGCACTGGACTAGCGGGGCTCTACGAGCAGTACTTC,CASSTGLAGLYEQYF
TRBD1,TRBV7-9,.,TRBJ2-7,TGTGCCAGCAGCTTCGACGGGACAGGGTGGGACTACGAGCAGTACTTC,CASSFDGTGWDYEQYF
.,TRBV27,many,TRBJ2-3,TGTGCCAGCAGTTTATTGATCAATCCAGATACGCAGTATTTT,CASSLLINPDTQYF
.,TRBV29-1,many,TRBJ2-4,TGCAGCGTCGGGCAGCCCAAAAACATTCAGTACTTC,CSVGQPKNIQYF
.,TRBV29-1,many,TRBJ2-1,TGCAGCGTTGAAGGCCGGACAGCGTGGGATGAGCAGTTCTTC,CSVEGRTAWDEQFF
.,TRBV27,few,TRBJ1-6,TGTGCCAGCAGTGTTTCGGGGGTTAATTCACCCCTCCACTTT,CASSVSGVNSPLHF
TRBD2,TRBV7-2,few,TRBJ2-1,TGTGCCAGCAGCTTACCGGGACTAGCGGGAGGGGGCCATGAGCAGTTCTTC,CASSLPGLAGGGHEQFF
TRBD1,TRBV29-1,many,TRBJ2-5,TGCAGCGGGTCCCGAGGGGGGACAGGGCTCGAAGAGACCCAGTACTTC,CSGSRGGTGLEETQYF
.,TRBV20-1,few,TRBJ2-2,TGCAGTGGCCTGGACGTCTCGAACACCGGGGAGCTGTTTTTT,CSGLDVSNTGELFF
.,TRBV27,many,TRBJ1-6,TGTGCCAGCAGTTTCAACCCGATGGGGTCGGGTTCACCCCTCCACTTT,CASSFNPMGSGSPLHF
.,TRBV7-9,few,TRBJ1-4,TGTGCCAGCAGCCCCCAGTTCCGGTCAACTAATGAAAAACTGTTTTTT,CASSPQFRSTNEKLFF
TRBD2,TRBV7-2,.,TRBJ2-2,TGTGCCAGCAGACACTGGGACTGGGGACTAGCAAACGGGGAGCTGTTTTTT,CASRHWDWGLANGELFF
.,TRBV16,.,TRBJ2-1,TGTGCCAGCAGCCAATTGACGGGCGGATACAATGAGCAGTTCTTC,CASSQLTGGYNEQFF
.,TRBV5-1,many,TRBJ2-4,TGCGCCAGCAGCCACCTAGGGCCGCTGGACATTCAGTACTTC,CASSHLGPLDIQYF
.,TRBV12-3/TRBV12-4,many,TRBJ2-3,TGTGCCAGCAGTTTAGAAGCGAGAAGCACAGATACGCAGTATTTT,CASSLEARSTDTQYF
.,TRBV28,many,TRBJ2-3,TGTGCCAGCAGTTTAAGTTCATTTAGCACAGATACGCAGTATTTT,CASSLSSFSTDTQYF
TRBD2,TRBV29-1,many,TRBJ2-1,TGCAGCGTGAAAGCGGGAGGGTACAATGAGCAGTTCTTC,CSVKAGGYNEQFF
.,TRBV20-1,many,TRBJ2-7,TGCAGTGCTAGGTTGCGGGTATCCTACGAGCAGTACTTC,CSARLRVSYEQYF
TRBD1,TRBV5-6,many,TRBJ1-5,TGTGCCAGCAGCGCCGGACAGGGAGACCAGCCCCAGCATTTT,CASSAGQGDQPQHF
.,TRBV7-2,few,TRBJ2-3,TGTGCCAGCAGCTTAGGGGCTAGCGATGGAGATACGCAGTATTTT,CASSLGASDGDTQYF
.,TRBV28,few,TRBJ2-7,TGTGCCAGCAGTATCTTTATGTCCTACGAGCAGTACTTC,CASSIFMSYEQYF
TRBD1,TRBV6-2/TRBV6-3,many,TRBJ2-7,TGTGCCAGCAGTGGCAGAAGACAGGGAACCTACGAGCAGTACTTC,CASSGRRQGTYEQYF
.,TRBV7-9,few,TRBJ2-1,TGTGCCAGCAGCTTAGCCCTTCCCACCCCTAATGAGCAGTTCTTC,CASSLALPTPNEQFF
.,TRBV7-8,few,TRBJ2-2,TGTGCCAGCAGCATTGACCGAATGAACACCGGGGAGCTGTTTTTT,CASSIDRMNTGELFF
.,TRBV28,.,TRBJ2-7,TGTGCCACTCAAGCGCGGAGTGGAGGGGGCTACGAGCAGTACTTC,CATQARSGGGYEQYF
TRBD1,TRBV11-2,few,TRBJ1-2,TGTGCCAGCAGCTTAGAAGGGGGCGCAGGCTATGGCTACACCTTC,CASSLEGGAGYGYTF
.,TRBV24-1,.,TRBJ1-2,TGTGCCACCAGTGATGACCAAGGATCGGGCTACACCTTC,CATSDDQGSGYTF
TRBD1,TRBV12-3/TRBV12-4,many,TRBJ2-7,TGTGCCAGCAGTATCTACAGGGGCCCCTACGAGCAGTACTTC,CASSIYRGPYEQYF
TRBD2,TRBV12-3/TRBV12-4,many,TRBJ2-1,TGTGCCAGCAGTTTGGGCGGGGGGGGAGATGAGCAGTTCTTC,CASSLGGGGDEQFF